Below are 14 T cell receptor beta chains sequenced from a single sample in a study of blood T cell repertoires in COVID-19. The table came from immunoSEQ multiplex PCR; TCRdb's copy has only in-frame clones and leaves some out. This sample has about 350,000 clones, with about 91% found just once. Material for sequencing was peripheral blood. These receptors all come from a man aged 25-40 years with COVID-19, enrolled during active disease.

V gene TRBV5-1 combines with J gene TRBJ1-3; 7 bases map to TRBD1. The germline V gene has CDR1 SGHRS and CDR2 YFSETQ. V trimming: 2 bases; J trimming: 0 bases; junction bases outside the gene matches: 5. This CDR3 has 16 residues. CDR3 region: CASSLGGTASGNTIYF. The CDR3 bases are TGCGCCAGCAGCTTAGGTGGGACAGCCTCTGGAAACACCATATATTTT.

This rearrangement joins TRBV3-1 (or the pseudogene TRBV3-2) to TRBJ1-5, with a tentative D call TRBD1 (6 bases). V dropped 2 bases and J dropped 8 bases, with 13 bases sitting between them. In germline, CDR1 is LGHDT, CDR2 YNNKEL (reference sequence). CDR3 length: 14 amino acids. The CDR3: CASSQILGGKPQHF. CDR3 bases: TGTGCCAGCAGCCAAATCTTAGGGGGTAAGCCCCAGCATTTT.

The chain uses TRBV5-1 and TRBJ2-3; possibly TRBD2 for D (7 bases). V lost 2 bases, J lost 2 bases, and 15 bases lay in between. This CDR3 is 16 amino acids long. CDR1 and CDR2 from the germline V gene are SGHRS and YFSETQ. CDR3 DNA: TGCGCCAGCAGCTTAGAGGGGGGGTACCCCACAGATACGCAGTATTTT. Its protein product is CASSLEGGYPTDTQYF. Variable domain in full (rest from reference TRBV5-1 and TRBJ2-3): KAGVTQTPRYLIKTRGQQVTLSCSPISGHRSVSWYQQTPGQGLQFLFEYFSETQRNKGNFPGRFSGRQFSNSRSEMNVSTLELGDSALYLCASSLEGGYPTDTQYFGPGTRLTVL.

CDR3 coding DNA: TGTGCCAGCCGTACTACAGGGGCGAACACCGGGGAGCTGTTTTTT. Translating it yields CASRTTGANTGELFF. The chain employs TRBV6-5 and TRBJ2-2, with 7 positions matching TRBD1. Germline assignment: CDR1 MNHEY and CDR2 SVGAGI. The CDR3 contains 15 residues. V dropped 8 bases and J dropped 0; count of bases not matched to a gene: 6.

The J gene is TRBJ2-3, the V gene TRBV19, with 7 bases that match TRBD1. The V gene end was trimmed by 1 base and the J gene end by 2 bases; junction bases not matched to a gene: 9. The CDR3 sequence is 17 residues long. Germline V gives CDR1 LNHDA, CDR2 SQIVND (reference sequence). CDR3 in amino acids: CASSIGQGGSDTDTQYF. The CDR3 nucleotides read TGTGCCAGTAGTATAGGACAGGGCGGATCGGACACAGATACGCAGTATTTT. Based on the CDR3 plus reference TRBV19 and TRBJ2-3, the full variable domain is DGGITQSPKYLFRKEGQNVTLSCEQNLNHDAMYWYRQDPGQGLRLIYYSQIVNDFQKGDIAEGYSVSREKKESFPLTVTSAQKNPTAFYLCASSIGQGGSDTDTQYFGPGTRLTVL.

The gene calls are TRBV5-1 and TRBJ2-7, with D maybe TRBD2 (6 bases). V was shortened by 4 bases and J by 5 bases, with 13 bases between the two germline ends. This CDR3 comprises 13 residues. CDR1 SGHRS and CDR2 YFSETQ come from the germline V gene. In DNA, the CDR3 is TGCGCCAGCAGCGCCGGGGGTTGGAACGAGCAGTACTTC. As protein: CASSAGGWNEQYF.

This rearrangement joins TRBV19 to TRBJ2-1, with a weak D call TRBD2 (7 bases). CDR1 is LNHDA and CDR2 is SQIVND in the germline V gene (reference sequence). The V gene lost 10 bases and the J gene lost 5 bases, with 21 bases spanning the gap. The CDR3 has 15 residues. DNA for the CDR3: TGTGCCACCCGCAGGGGCGGGGGCGTCCACAATGAGCAGTTCTTC. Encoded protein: CATRRGGGVHNEQFF.

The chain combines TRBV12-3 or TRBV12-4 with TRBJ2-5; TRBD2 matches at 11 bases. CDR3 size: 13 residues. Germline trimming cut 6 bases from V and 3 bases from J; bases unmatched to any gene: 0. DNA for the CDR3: TGTGCCAGCAGACTAGCGGGAGAAGAGACCCAGTACTTC. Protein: CASRLAGEETQYF.

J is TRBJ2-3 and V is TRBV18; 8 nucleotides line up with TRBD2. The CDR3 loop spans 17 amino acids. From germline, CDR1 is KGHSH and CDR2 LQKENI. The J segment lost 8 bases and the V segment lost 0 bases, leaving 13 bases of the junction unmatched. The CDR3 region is CASSPPGPAGAGGTQYF. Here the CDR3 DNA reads TGTGCCAGCTCACCACCCGGGCCAGCGGGGGCCGGGGGTACGCAGTATTTT.

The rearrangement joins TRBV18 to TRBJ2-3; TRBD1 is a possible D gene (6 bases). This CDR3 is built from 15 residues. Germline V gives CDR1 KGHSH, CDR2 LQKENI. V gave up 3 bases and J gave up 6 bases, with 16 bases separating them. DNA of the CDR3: TGTGCCAGCTCACCTCAGTGGTCAGGGGCGGATACGCAGTATTTT. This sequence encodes CASSPQWSGADTQYF.

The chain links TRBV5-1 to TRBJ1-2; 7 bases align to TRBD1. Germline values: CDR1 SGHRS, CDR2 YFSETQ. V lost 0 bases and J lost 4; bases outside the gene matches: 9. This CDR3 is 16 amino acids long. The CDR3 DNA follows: TGCGCCAGCAGCTTGGACAGGGGTTCGGATGGCTATGGCTACACCTTC. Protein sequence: CASSLDRGSDGYGYTF. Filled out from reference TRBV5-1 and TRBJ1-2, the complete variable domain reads KAGVTQTPRYLIKTRGQQVTLSCSPISGHRSVSWYQQTPGQGLQFLFEYFSETQRNKGNFPGRFSGRQFSNSRSEMNVSTLELGDSALYLCASSLDRGSDGYGYTFGSGTRLTVV.

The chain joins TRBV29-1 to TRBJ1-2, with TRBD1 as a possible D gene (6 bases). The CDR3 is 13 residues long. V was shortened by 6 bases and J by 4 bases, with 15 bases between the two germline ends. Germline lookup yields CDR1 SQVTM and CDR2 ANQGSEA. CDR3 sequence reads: CSVEKDSRYGYTF. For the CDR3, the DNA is TGCAGCGTGGAGAAGGACAGCCGCTATGGCTACACCTTC.

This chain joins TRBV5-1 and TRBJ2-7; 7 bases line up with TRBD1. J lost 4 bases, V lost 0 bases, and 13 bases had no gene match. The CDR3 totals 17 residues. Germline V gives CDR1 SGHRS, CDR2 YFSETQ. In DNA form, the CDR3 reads TGCGCCAGCAGCTTGGGGACAGGAGCAAGTTTTCTTTACGAGCAGTACTTC. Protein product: CASSLGTGASFLYEQYF. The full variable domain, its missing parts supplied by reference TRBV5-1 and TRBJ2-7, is KAGVTQTPRYLIKTRGQQVTLSCSPISGHRSVSWYQQTPGQGLQFLFEYFSETQRNKGNFPGRFSGRQFSNSRSEMNVSTLELGDSALYLCASSLGTGASFLYEQYFGPGTRLTVT.

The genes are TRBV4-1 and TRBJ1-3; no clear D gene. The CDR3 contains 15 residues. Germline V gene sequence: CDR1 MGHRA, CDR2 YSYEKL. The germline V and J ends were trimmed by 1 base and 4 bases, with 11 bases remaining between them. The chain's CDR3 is CASSQGQAWGNTIYF. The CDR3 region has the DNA TGCGCCAGCAGCCAAGGTCAGGCTTGGGGAAACACCATATATTTT.